The 14 T cell receptor beta chains given below trace back to one sample, sequenced in a study of shared clonotypes between healthy human individuals. Clones were read by immunoSEQ multiplex PCR, and TCRdb kept only the in-frame ones, dropping some. Of 2 million to 2.5 million clones listed, more than 90% are singletons. The sequenced sample consisted of naive CD4+ T cells sorted from blood. Subset in this sample: CD45RA+ positively selected. Receptors were obtained from a man younger than 35 in good health.

V usage is TRBV7-2 and J usage is TRBJ2-5; 11 nucleotides line up with TRBD2. The length of the CDR3 is 16 residues. The germline V gene encodes CDR1 SGHTA and CDR2 FQGNSA. With 5 bases clipped from V and 1 base from J, the junction kept 6 bases outside the gene matches. The CDR3 DNA is TGTGCCAGCAGCCCTGTGGGGACTAGCGGCCAAGAGACCCAGTACTTC. It specifies CASSPVGTSGQETQYF.

The chain links TRBV25-1 to TRBJ2-7; 9 nucleotides line up with TRBD1. With 5 bases clipped from V and 6 bases from J, the junction kept 5 bases outside the gene matches. The CDR3 covers 13 residues. Germline V gene lookup returns CDR1 MGHDK and CDR2 SYGVNS. The CDR3 protein is CASSTTGGSEQYF. DNA for the CDR3: TGTGCCAGCAGTACGACAGGGGGAAGCGAGCAGTACTTC.

The V gene is TRBV27, the J gene TRBJ2-2, with 7 bases that match TRBD2. After removal of 6 bases from V and 5 bases from J, the junction contained 6 bases not matched to a gene. Germline V gene data show CDR1 as MNHEY and CDR2 as SMNVEV (reference sequence). This CDR3 region has 14 residues. CDR3 sequence (DNA): TGTGCCAGCAGAGGTGATAGCGGGACCGGGGAGCTGTTTTTT. It translates to CASRGDSGTGELFF.

The gene calls are TRBV5-1 and TRBJ1-6; D is perhaps TRBD1 (6 bases). The germline CDR1 and CDR2 sequences are SGHRS and YFSETQ. Trimming removed 4 bases from V and 7 bases from J, with 15 bases in between. The CDR3 contains 15 residues. CDR3 coding DNA: TGCGCCAGCAGCCCGCTTAAGGGGGTGAATTCACCCCTCCACTTT. Translation: CASSPLKGVNSPLHF.

The genes are TRBV7-2 and TRBJ2-5; possible D gene TRBD2, 6 bases. The CDR3 consists of 14 residues. Germline-derived CDR1 and CDR2 are SGHTA and FQGNSA. V shed 4 bases and J shed 5 bases, with 14 bases lying between them. The CDR3: CASSWGLSRETQYF. The CDR3 nucleotides are TGTGCCAGCAGCTGGGGACTCTCGAGGGAGACCCAGTACTTC.

J is TRBJ2-7 and V is TRBV5-5; 10 positions agree with TRBD1. This CDR3 region has 14 residues. Germline assignment: CDR1 SGHKS and CDR2 YYEKEE (reference sequence). The ends lost 4 bases at V and 6 bases at J; junction bases unmatched: 7. This CDR3 reads CASSRGDRGGEQYF. The CDR3 coding sequence is TGTGCCAGCAGCCGAGGGGACAGGGGAGGCGAGCAGTACTTC. Looking up the rest from reference TRBV5-5 and TRBJ2-7 gives the full variable domain: DAGVTQSPTHLIKTRGQQVTLRCSPISGHKSVSWYQQVLGQGPQFIFQYYEKEERGRGNFPDRFSARQFPNYSSELNVNALLLGDSALYLCASSRGDRGGEQYFGPGTRLTVT.

The V gene is TRBV11-3, the J gene TRBJ2-5, with D unclear. Trimming pared 4 bases from V and 7 bases from J, leaving 10 bases between. Germline V CDR1 and CDR2: SGHNT, YENEEA. The CDR3 loop spans 12 amino acids. CDR3 DNA sequence: TGTGCCAGCAGCTCCGGTTTTGGGACCCAGTACTTC. This codes for CASSSGFGTQYF.

The CDR3 loop is CASSHGGLAGWTQYF. The CDR3, as DNA: TGTGCCAGCAGCCATGGGGGACTAGCGGGGTGGACGCAGTATTTT. The chain is built from TRBV14 and TRBJ2-3; 13 bases map to TRBD2. Losses at the gene ends were 3 bases for V and 9 bases for J; bases not matched to a gene: 6. This CDR3 spans 15 amino acids. Germline V CDR1 and CDR2: SGHDN, FVKESK.

A remark on this clone: Other DNA sequences from this sample encode an identical CDR3 as well. The chain joins TRBV6-6 to TRBJ2-7; D is uncertain. Germline CDR1 reads MNHNY; CDR2 reads SVGAGI (reference sequence). The CDR3 is 12 residues long. V was shortened by 0 bases and J by 2 bases, with 2 bases between the two germline ends. The CDR3 loop reads CASSYSAYEQYF. CDR3 in DNA: TGTGCCAGCAGTTACTCAGCCTACGAGCAGTACTTC.

This chain links TRBV6-6 with TRBJ1-6; tentative D call: TRBD1 (6 bases). Germline lookup yields CDR1 MNHNY and CDR2 SVGAGI (reference sequence). Trimming shortened V by 5 bases and J by 6 bases, and 11 bases separated the two germline ends. The CDR3 has 14 residues. Here the CDR3 DNA reads TGTGCCAGCAGTCGGACAGATATTAATTCACCCCTCCACTTT. Translating gives CASSRTDINSPLHF.

J is TRBJ2-7 and V is TRBV28; 7 nucleotides line up with TRBD1. The CDR3 is 14 amino acids. The J segment lost 7 bases and the V segment lost 6 bases, leaving 12 bases of the junction unmatched. Germline V CDR1 and CDR2: MDHEN, SYDVKM. The CDR3 is CASSLLGGSLEQYF. The CDR3, as DNA: TGTGCCAGCAGCTTACTAGGGGGCTCCCTGGAGCAGTACTTC.

The J gene is TRBJ2-4, the V gene TRBV18; tentatively, D is TRBD1 (5 bases). Trimming took off 2 bases at V and 0 bases at J, with 11 bases between the two ends. The CDR3 covers 16 residues. Per germline, CDR1 KGHSH and CDR2 LQKENI. The CDR3 DNA reads TGTGCCAGCTCACCAAGGGGCAGTCTAGCCAAAAACATTCAGTACTTC. Residues: CASSPRGSLAKNIQYF.

Written as DNA, the CDR3 is TGTGCCAGCAGCAATCTAGCGGGGGCGAGCCCCTACGAGCAGTACTTC. Translated: CASSNLAGASPYEQYF. This chain joins TRBV7-9 and TRBJ2-7; TRBD2 matches 10 bases. CDR1 is SEHNR and CDR2 is FQNEAQ in the germline V gene (reference sequence). V dropped 5 bases and J dropped 2; count of bases not matched to a gene: 9. This CDR3 is built from 16 residues.

This chain uses TRBV11-2 with TRBJ1-4; D remains unclear. The CDR3 totals 16 residues. In germline, CDR1 is SGHAT, CDR2 FQNNGV. The V end lost 1 base, the J end lost 0 bases, and 9 bases lay between the germline ends. CDR3 coding DNA: TGTGCCAGCAGCTTAGTGGGGATTGCAACTAATGAAAAACTGTTTTTT. It translates to CASSLVGIATNEKLFF.